This TCR beta chain is from a study of T cell responses to AZD1222 COVID-19 vaccine. Overall study results and limits: Within unmutated variant regions lay the reported targets of nearly half of spike-specific TCRs. Repertoires in all cases were sampled only once the peak T cell response had passed. Among AZD1222 vaccinees, only 5 or 6 were seropositive at baseline.

For this clone: Its matching antigen is unknown. The junction departs from germline at one end; a sequencing error may be responsible.

Profiling relied on immunoSEQ multiplex PCR, and the TCRdb table lists in-frame clones only, not all of them. The profile covers about 140,000 clones, with 92% appearing a single time and about 3% taken by the ten largest. Germline CDR1 ENHRY, CDR2 SYGVKD. The CDR3 extends over 15 amino acids. The J gene is TRBJ2-6, the V gene TRBV10-3; D is possibly TRBD1 or TRBD2 (6 bases each). The source is an adult in good health. This sample comprised peripheral blood, obtained on day 0 of AZD1222 vaccination. The CDR3 nucleotides read TGTGCCAGCAGTGAGGGGGGAGGCGGGGCCAACGTCCTGACTTTC. As protein: CASSEGGGGANVLTF.